The next 31 T cell receptor beta chains were all read from a single sample in a study of beta chain features in type 1 diabetes. Isolated RNA was reverse transcribed in full, so expressed TCRB transcripts were sequenced. Sequencing was performed with immunoSEQ multiplex PCR; in TCRdb, only in-frame clones are kept and a portion is missing. The data hold 900,000 or so clones, with under 20% observed a single time. Sequencing was performed on naive CD4+ T cells from blood. These receptor sequences come from a woman between 18 and 30 years old in good health.

The chain couples TRBV2 to TRBJ2-2; D is tentatively TRBD1 or TRBD2 (5 bases each). Trimming left V 7 bases short and J 0 bases short, with 9 bases between. The CDR3 spans 14 residues. CDR1 is SNHLY and CDR2 is FYNNEI in the germline V gene. The CDR3 loop reads CASMGTANTGELFF. CDR3 DNA: TGTGCCAGCATGGGGACGGCGAACACCGGGGAGCTGTTTTTT.

This clone was seen only a few times. V is TRBV9 and J is TRBJ2-2, with D possibly matching TRBD2 (7 bases). The CDR3 consists of 18 residues. Trimming shortened V by 4 bases and J by 7 bases, and 26 bases separated the two germline ends. CDR1 and CDR2 (germline): SGDLS, YYNGEE. CDR3 amino acids: CASSPQGRRAGLHGELFF. For the CDR3, the DNA is TGTGCCAGCAGCCCACAGGGCCGACGAGCGGGACTTCACGGGGAGCTGTTTTTT.

To note about this clone: This sample includes further DNA sequences coding for the same CDR3. The J gene is TRBJ1-5, the V gene TRBV7-2; D is ambiguous. The CDR3 is 13 residues long. Germline assignment: CDR1 SGHTA and CDR2 FQGNSA. Trimming pared 1 base from V and 5 bases from J, leaving 6 bases between. CDR3 region: CASSLEGDQPQHF. The CDR3 DNA reads TGTGCCAGCAGCTTAGAGGGTGATCAGCCCCAGCATTTT.

The genes are TRBV2 and TRBJ2-3; tentatively, D is TRBD1 or TRBD2 (5 bases each). Trimming took 6 bases from V and 1 from J, leaving 17 bases between them. Germline CDR1 reads SNHLY; CDR2 reads FYNNEI. This CDR3 has 16 amino acids. CDR3 region: CASRYRVRGGTDTQYF. The DNA of the CDR3 is TGTGCCAGCAGGTACCGGGTCAGAGGGGGCACAGATACGCAGTATTTT.

This sequence joins TRBV7-8 and TRBJ2-1; D unresolved. CDR3 length: 15 amino acids. Per the germline V gene, CDR1 is SGHVS and CDR2 is FQNEAQ. With 6 bases removed from V and 4 bases from J, the gap between germline ends came to 16 bases. CDR3 sequence reads: CASSRWASAYNEQFF. For the CDR3, the DNA is TGTGCCAGCAGTAGGTGGGCGAGTGCGTACAATGAGCAGTTCTTC.

This chain uses TRBV28 with TRBJ2-5; D call uncertain. Deletions cut 6 bases from V and 5 bases from J, with 16 bases between. There are 14 residues in the CDR3. From germline, CDR1 is MDHEN and CDR2 SYDVKM. The CDR3, as DNA: TGTGCCAGCAGGAGAAGCGTCGGAAGGGAGACCCAGTACTTC. Translating gives CASRRSVGRETQYF. The full variable domain, completed using reference TRBV28 and TRBJ2-5, is DVKVTQSSRYLVKRTGEKVFLECVQDMDHENMFWYRQDPGLGLRLIYFSYDVKMKEKGDIPEGYSVSREKKERFSLILESASTNQTSMYLCASRRSVGRETQYFGPGTRLLVL.

This clone was found a few times. This rearrangement joins TRBV25-1 to TRBJ1-1; TRBD1 aligns across 8 bases. V lost 5 bases to trimming and J lost 5 bases; unmatched junction nucleotides: 4. Germline V gives CDR1 MGHDK, CDR2 SYGVNS. The CDR3 loop spans 13 amino acids. CDR3 nucleotides: TGTGCCAGCAGTTTTGACAGGGGAACTGAAGCTTTCTTT. Protein: CASSFDRGTEAFF.

This clone was found a few times. This CDR3 reads CAIREPPRVEAFF. The DNA of the CDR3 is TGTGCCATCAGAGAACCGCCTCGTGTAGAAGCTTTCTTT. The rearrangement uses TRBV10-3 and TRBJ1-1; no definite D call. The CDR3 extends over 13 amino acids. The germline V gene has CDR1 ENHRY and CDR2 SYGVKD. V lost 6 bases, J lost 8 bases, and 16 bases lay in between.

This clone appeared a few times. The rearrangement uses TRBV20-1 and TRBJ2-7; D gene ambiguous. The germline V and J ends were trimmed by 8 bases and 6 bases, with 14 bases remaining between them. Germline V CDR1 and CDR2: DFQATT, SNEGSKA (reference sequence). This CDR3 is built from 11 residues. CDR3 DNA sequence: TGCAGTAGTGCCCCAGCTGGCGAGCAGTACTTC. Encoded protein: CSSAPAGEQYF.

This clone was detected a few times. The chain employs TRBV6-1 and TRBJ2-6, with 7 bases lining up with TRBD1. J was trimmed by 9 bases and V by 8 bases; bases with no gene match: 13. There are 15 residues in the CDR3. Looked up from germline, CDR1 is MNHNS and CDR2 is SASEGT. The DNA of the CDR3 is TGTGCCAGCCACCCTCTATCGGGACAGATCAACGTCCTGACTTTC. Residues: CASHPLSGQINVLTF.

This clone was observed a few times. This chain uses TRBV5-1 with TRBJ2-2; TRBD2 matches 10 bases. V gave up 0 bases and J gave up 5 bases; unmatched junction bases: 4. Germline V gene sequence: CDR1 SGHRS, CDR2 YFSETQ. The CDR3 totals 16 residues. CDR3 protein: CASSLVAGGFTGELFF. CDR3 sequence (DNA): TGCGCCAGCAGCTTGGTAGCGGGAGGATTTACCGGGGAGCTGTTTTTT.

The chain combines TRBV18 with TRBJ2-2, with 9 bases matching TRBD1. The CDR3 is 16 amino acids. Germline loops: CDR1 KGHSH, CDR2 LQKENI. The V gene end was trimmed by 4 bases and the J gene end by 7 bases; junction bases not matched to a gene: 10. The CDR3: CASSLGTGSWIGELFF. In nucleotides, the CDR3 is TGTGCCAGCTCACTCGGGACAGGGAGTTGGATCGGGGAGCTGTTTTTT.

The genes are TRBV2 and TRBJ2-1, with TRBD1 identical over 7 bases. Looked up from germline, CDR1 is SNHLY and CDR2 is FYNNEI. The CDR3 runs 16 residues. V lost 5 bases, J lost 4 bases, and 11 bases stayed unmatched. CDR3 nucleotide sequence: TGTGCCAGCAGTAAGCACCGGGACAGATTTTACAATGAGCAGTTCTTC. Protein: CASSKHRDRFYNEQFF.

This clone appeared a few times. The V call is TRBV5-6, the J call TRBJ1-2; 7 bases are shared with TRBD1. CDR1 and CDR2 (germline): SGHDT, YYEEEE. CDR3 length: 15 amino acids. V was pared by 0 bases and J by 4 bases, with 6 bases of the junction left unmatched. CDR3 protein: CASSLGVTGSYGYTF. In DNA form, the CDR3 reads TGTGCCAGCAGCTTGGGGGTGACAGGGTCCTATGGCTACACCTTC.

The genes are TRBV7-8 and TRBJ2-5, with D unclear. The CDR3 runs 12 residues. CDR1 is SGHVS, CDR2 FQNEAQ, per germline. V lost 4 bases, J lost 4 bases, and 7 bases lay in between. The CDR3: CASSSSGETQYF. For the CDR3, the DNA is TGTGCCAGCAGCTCCTCAGGAGAGACCCAGTACTTC.

This clone was observed a few times. The chain has TRBV5-6 and TRBJ2-7, with a possible D match to TRBD2 (5 bases). CDR1 is SGHDT and CDR2 is YYEEEE in the germline V gene. The CDR3 runs 15 residues. With 0 bases removed from V and 0 bases from J, the gap between germline ends came to 10 bases. The CDR3 region has the DNA TGTGCCAGCAGCTTGGGGTTCACTAGCTCCTACGAGCAGTACTTC. It encodes CASSLGFTSSYEQYF.

The V gene is TRBV7-2, the J gene TRBJ2-1, with unresolved D. This CDR3 spans 16 amino acids. CDR1 and CDR2 (germline): SGHTA, FQGNSA. V lost 1 base and J 0 bases, leaving 10 bases between the germline ends. The CDR3 region is CASSLVSVSSYNEQFF. CDR3 nucleotide sequence: TGTGCCAGCAGCTTAGTTTCGGTTAGCTCCTACAATGAGCAGTTCTTC. Based on the CDR3 plus reference TRBV7-2 and TRBJ2-1, the full variable domain is GAGVSQSPSNKVTEKGKDVELRCDPISGHTALYWYRQSLGQGLEFLIYFQGNSAPDKSGLPSDRFSAERTGGSVSTLTIQRTQQEDSAVYLCASSLVSVSSYNEQFFGPGTRLTVL.

This clone has just a few counts. V usage is TRBV4-3 and J usage is TRBJ1-1, with D perhaps TRBD1 (5 bases). The CDR3 extends over 15 amino acids. The germline V gene has CDR1 LGHNA and CDR2 YSLEER. V was shortened by 0 bases and J by 4 bases, with 12 bases between the two germline ends. This chain's CDR3 is CASSQERRVGTEAFF. As DNA, the CDR3 is TGCGCCAGCAGCCAAGAGCGCAGGGTCGGCACTGAAGCTTTCTTT.

V and J are TRBV18 and TRBJ2-3; D may be TRBD2 (5 bases). V gave up 2 bases and J gave up 2 bases, with 11 bases separating them. Germline assignment: CDR1 KGHSH and CDR2 LQKENI. The CDR3 has 15 amino acids. The CDR3 DNA is TGTGCCAGCTCACCAGAGGGTTTCCCCACAGATACGCAGTATTTT. As protein: CASSPEGFPTDTQYF. The entire variable domain, with the rest obtained from reference TRBV18 and TRBJ2-3, is as follows: NAGVMQNPRHLVRRRGQEARLRCSPMKGHSHVYWYRQLPEEGLKFMVYLQKENIIDESGMPKERFSAEFPKEGPSILRIQQVVRGDSAAYFCASSPEGFPTDTQYFGPGTRLTVL.

This clone occurred a few times. The CDR3 reads CASEGSGRGGLQYF. The CDR3 region has the DNA TGTGCCAGCGAAGGTAGCGGGAGAGGTGGGTTGCAGTATTTT. The V gene is TRBV19, the J gene TRBJ2-3; TRBD2 aligns across 9 bases. Germline-derived CDR1 and CDR2 are LNHDA and SQIVND (reference sequence). Trimming at V came to 9 bases and at J to 11 bases, leaving 15 bases not matched to a gene. CDR3 length equals 14 residues.

This chain connects TRBV4-2 to TRBJ2-5, with D uncertain. This CDR3 comprises 14 residues. Germline V gene lookup returns CDR1 LGHNA and CDR2 YNFKEQ. Deletions cut 1 base from V and 4 bases from J, with 10 bases between. The CDR3, as DNA: TGTGCCAGCAGCCAAGGACAATTTCCAGAGACCCAGTACTTC. Translated: CASSQGQFPETQYF.

V usage is TRBV7-2 and J usage is TRBJ2-7, with D unresolved. V shed 4 bases and J shed 7 bases, with 11 bases lying between them. From germline, CDR1 is SGHTA and CDR2 FQGNSA. The CDR3 has 12 residues. The CDR3 protein is CASSYDTGEQYF. The CDR3 nucleotides read TGTGCCAGCAGCTATGATACCGGGGAGCAGTACTTC.

V and J are TRBV5-1 and TRBJ2-5; D possibly corresponds to TRBD2 (5 bases). This CDR3 comprises 12 residues. V lost 5 bases, J lost 3 bases, and 8 bases lay in between. Germline V lookup: CDR1 SGHRS, CDR2 YFSETQ. Here the CDR3 reads CASSRGKETQYF. The CDR3 DNA follows: TGCGCCAGCAGTAGAGGGAAAGAGACCCAGTACTTC.

CDR3 protein: CASRMAYRIHYGYTF. CDR3 in DNA: TGTGCCAGCAGGATGGCGTACAGAATCCATTATGGCTACACCTTC. This chain joins TRBV2 and TRBJ1-2; D gene ambiguous. The germline V gene encodes CDR1 SNHLY and CDR2 FYNNEI. V was pared by 6 bases and J by 5 bases, with 19 bases between. The CDR3 is 15 residues long.

The chain joins TRBV5-1 to TRBJ2-1; no definite D call. Germline CDR1 reads SGHRS; CDR2 reads YFSETQ. The CDR3 covers 16 residues. The V end was cut by 5 bases, the J end by 3 bases, with 18 bases between. CDR3 amino acids: CASSIYSTSNYNEQFF. In DNA, the CDR3 is TGCGCCAGCAGTATATACAGTACATCAAACTACAATGAGCAGTTCTTC.

This chain connects TRBV5-1 to TRBJ2-3; possibly TRBD2 for D (6 bases). Germline V gene data show CDR1 as SGHRS and CDR2 as YFSETQ. The CDR3 covers 15 residues. V dropped 3 bases and J dropped 2 bases, with 13 bases sitting between them. The CDR3 DNA reads as TGCGCCAGCAGCTCCGGGACTTTCTACACAGATACGCAGTATTTT. Its translation: CASSSGTFYTDTQYF.

This clone was detected only a few times. The chain links TRBV19 to TRBJ2-7; TRBD1 is a possible D gene (6 bases). Germline lookup yields CDR1 LNHDA and CDR2 SQIVND (reference sequence). The CDR3 has 14 residues. V lost 6 bases to trimming and J lost 6 bases, with 18 bases between them. The CDR3 sequence is CASRPTGVFFEQYF. CDR3 DNA sequence: TGTGCCAGTAGACCGACAGGAGTTTTTTTCGAGCAGTACTTC. Drawing the rest from reference TRBV19 and TRBJ2-7, the complete variable domain is DGGITQSPKYLFRKEGQNVTLSCEQNLNHDAMYWYRQDPGQGLRLIYYSQIVNDFQKGDIAEGYSVSREKKESFPLTVTSAQKNPTAFYLCASRPTGVFFEQYFGPGTRLTVT.

In its sample, this clone was seen a few times. The chain recombines TRBV27 with TRBJ2-1, with D perhaps TRBD1 (5 bases). The CDR3 is 15 residues long. Trimming stripped 1 base from V and 6 bases from J, with 13 bases between. Germline V gives CDR1 MNHEY, CDR2 SMNVEV (reference sequence). CDR3 bases: TGTGCCAGCAGTTTATTAGGGGATGGCGTCAATGAGCAGTTCTTC. Its protein is CASSLLGDGVNEQFF.

Turning to this clone: Other DNA sequences of this sample code for an identical CDR3. The V call is TRBV7-2, the J call TRBJ2-7, with a tentative D call TRBD1 (5 bases). The CDR3 is made up of 14 amino acids. V was cut by 1 base and J by 2 bases, with 9 bases left in between. Germline V gene lookup returns CDR1 SGHTA and CDR2 FQGNSA. The DNA of the CDR3 is TGTGCCAGCAGCTTAGGTGGGGCCACCTACGAGCAGTACTTC. Its translation is CASSLGGATYEQYF.

V usage is TRBV7-8 and J usage is TRBJ2-7; D may correspond to TRBD1 or TRBD2 (5 bases each). Trimming took off 5 bases at V and 2 bases at J, with 16 bases between the two ends. CDR3 size: 15 residues. Germline V CDR1 and CDR2: SGHVS, FQNEAQ. The CDR3 loop is CASSRQRLPTYEQYF. CDR3 DNA: TGTGCCAGCAGCAGACAGCGACTACCCACCTACGAGCAGTACTTC.

This clone has a handful of counts. V gene TRBV20-1 combines with J gene TRBJ1-2; no clear D. The V end lost 6 bases, the J end lost 3 bases, and 5 bases lay between the germline ends. Germline CDR1 reads DFQATT; CDR2 reads SNEGSKA (reference sequence). CDR3 length: 10 residues. The CDR3 nucleotides are TGCAGTGCGAACCACTATGGCTACACCTTC. Residues: CSANHYGYTF.